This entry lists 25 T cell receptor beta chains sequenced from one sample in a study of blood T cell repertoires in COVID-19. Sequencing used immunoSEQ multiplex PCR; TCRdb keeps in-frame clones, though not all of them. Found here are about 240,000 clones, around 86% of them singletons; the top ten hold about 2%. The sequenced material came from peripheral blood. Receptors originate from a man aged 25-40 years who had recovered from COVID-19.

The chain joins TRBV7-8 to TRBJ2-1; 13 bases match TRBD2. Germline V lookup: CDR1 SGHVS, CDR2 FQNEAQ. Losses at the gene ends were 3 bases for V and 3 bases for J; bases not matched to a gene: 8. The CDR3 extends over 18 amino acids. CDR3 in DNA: TGTGCCAGCAGCTTCAACCCTGGGACTAGCGGGGTCTACAATGAGCAGTTCTTC. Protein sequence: CASSFNPGTSGVYNEQFF.

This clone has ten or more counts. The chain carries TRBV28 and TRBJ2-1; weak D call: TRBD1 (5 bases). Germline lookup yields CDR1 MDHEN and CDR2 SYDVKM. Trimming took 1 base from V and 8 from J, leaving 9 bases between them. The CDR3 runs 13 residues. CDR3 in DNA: TGTGCCAGCAGTTTATCCGAGACAGATGAGCAGTTCTTC. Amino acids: CASSLSETDEQFF. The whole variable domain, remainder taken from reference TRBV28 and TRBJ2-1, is DVKVTQSSRYLVKRTGEKVFLECVQDMDHENMFWYRQDPGLGLRLIYFSYDVKMKEKGDIPEGYSVSREKKERFSLILESASTNQTSMYLCASSLSETDEQFFGPGTRLTVL.

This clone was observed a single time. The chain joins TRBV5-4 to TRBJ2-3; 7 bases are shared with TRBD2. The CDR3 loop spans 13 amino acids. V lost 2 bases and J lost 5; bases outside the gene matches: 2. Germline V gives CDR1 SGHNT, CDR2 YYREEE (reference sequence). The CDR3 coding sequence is TGTGCCAGCAGCTTCTCGGGGGGAGATACGCAGTATTTT. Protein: CASSFSGGDTQYF. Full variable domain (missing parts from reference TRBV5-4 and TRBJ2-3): ETGVTQSPTHLIKTRGQQVTLRCSSQSGHNTVSWYQQALGQGPQFIFQYYREEENGRGNFPPRFSGLQFPNYSSELNVNALELDDSALYLCASSFSGGDTQYFGPGTRLTVL.

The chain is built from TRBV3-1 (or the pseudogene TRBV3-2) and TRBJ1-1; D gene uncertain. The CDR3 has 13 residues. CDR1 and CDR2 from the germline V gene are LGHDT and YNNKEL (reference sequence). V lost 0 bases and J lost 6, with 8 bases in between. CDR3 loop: CASSQDLRAEAFF. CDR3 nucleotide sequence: TGTGCCAGCAGCCAAGATCTGAGGGCTGAAGCTTTCTTT.

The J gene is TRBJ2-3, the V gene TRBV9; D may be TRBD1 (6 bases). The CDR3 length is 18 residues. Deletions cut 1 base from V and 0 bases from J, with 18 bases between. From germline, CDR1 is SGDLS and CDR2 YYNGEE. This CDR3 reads CASSVTSYGGLSTDTQYF. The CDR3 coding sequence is TGTGCCAGCAGCGTAACGTCTTATGGGGGCCTGAGCACAGATACGCAGTATTTT.

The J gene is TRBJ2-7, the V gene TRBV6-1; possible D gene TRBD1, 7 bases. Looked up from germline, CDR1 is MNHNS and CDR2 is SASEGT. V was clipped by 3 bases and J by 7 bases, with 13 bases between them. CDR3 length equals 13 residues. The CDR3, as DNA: TGTGCCAGCAGTGACCGACAGGGAGGAGAGCAGTACTTC. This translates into CASSDRQGGEQYF.

The CDR3 region has the DNA TGCAGTGCTAGTACCAGGGTCCCTGAAGCTTTCTTT. Encoded protein: CSASTRVPEAFF. This sequence joins TRBV20-1 and TRBJ1-1; weak D call: TRBD1 (5 bases). The V end lost 3 bases, the J end lost 6 bases, and 11 bases lay between the germline ends. The CDR3 consists of 12 residues. CDR1 is DFQATT and CDR2 is SNEGSKA in the germline V gene (reference sequence).

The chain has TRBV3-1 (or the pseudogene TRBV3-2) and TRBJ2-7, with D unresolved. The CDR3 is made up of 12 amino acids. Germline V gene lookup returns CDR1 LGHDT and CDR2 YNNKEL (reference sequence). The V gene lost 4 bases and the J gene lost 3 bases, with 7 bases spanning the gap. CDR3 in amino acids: CASSRLSYEQYF. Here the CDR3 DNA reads TGTGCCAGCAGCCGCCTAAGCTACGAGCAGTACTTC.

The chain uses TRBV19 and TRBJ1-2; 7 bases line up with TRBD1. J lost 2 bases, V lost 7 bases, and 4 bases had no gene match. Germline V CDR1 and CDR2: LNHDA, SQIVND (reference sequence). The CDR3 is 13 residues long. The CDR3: CASKQGSNYGYTF. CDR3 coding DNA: TGTGCCAGTAAACAGGGGTCCAACTATGGCTACACCTTC.

CDR3 in DNA: TGTGCCAGCAGTCTTGGGACAGCCTCTGGAAACACCATATATTTT. It translates to CASSLGTASGNTIYF. V usage is TRBV6-5 and J usage is TRBJ1-3, with 7 bases lining up with TRBD1. This CDR3 spans 15 amino acids. The V segment lost 5 bases and the J segment 0 bases; nucleotides outside the gene matches: 4. Looked up from germline, CDR1 is MNHEY and CDR2 is SVGAGI.

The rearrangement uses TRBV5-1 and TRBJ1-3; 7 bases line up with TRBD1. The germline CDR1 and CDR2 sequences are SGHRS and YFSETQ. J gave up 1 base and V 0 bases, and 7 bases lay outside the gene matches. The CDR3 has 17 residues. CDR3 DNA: TGCGCCAGCAGCTTGGCCGGTGGCAGGGGGTCTGGAAACACCATATATTTT. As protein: CASSLAGGRGSGNTIYF.

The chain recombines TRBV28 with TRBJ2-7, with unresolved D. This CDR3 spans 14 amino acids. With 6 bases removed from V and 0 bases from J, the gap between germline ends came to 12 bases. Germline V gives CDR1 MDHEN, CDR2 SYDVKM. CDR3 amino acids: CASSTTMSSYEQYV. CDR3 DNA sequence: TGTGCCAGCAGCACGACAATGAGCTCCTACGAGCAGTACGTC.

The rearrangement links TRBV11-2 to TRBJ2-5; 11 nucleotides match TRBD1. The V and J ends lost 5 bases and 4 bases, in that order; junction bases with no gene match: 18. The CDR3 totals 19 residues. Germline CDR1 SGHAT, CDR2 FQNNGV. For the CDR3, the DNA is TGTGCCAGCAGCACCCAGGACAGGGGGCGTCTTAGAAGAAGAGAGACCCAGTACTTC. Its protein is CASSTQDRGRLRRRETQYF.

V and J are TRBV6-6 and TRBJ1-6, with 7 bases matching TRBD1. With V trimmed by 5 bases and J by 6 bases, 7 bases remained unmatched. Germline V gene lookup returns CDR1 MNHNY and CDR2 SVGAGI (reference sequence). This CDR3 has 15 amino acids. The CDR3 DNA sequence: TGTGCCAGCAGTGGCGGAGCAGGGGGTAATTCACCCCTCCACTTT. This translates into CASSGGAGGNSPLHF.

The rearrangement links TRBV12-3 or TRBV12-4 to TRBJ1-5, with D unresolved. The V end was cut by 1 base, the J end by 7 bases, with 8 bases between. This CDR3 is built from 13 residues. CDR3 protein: CASSLVLRQPQHF. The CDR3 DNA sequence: TGTGCCAGCAGTTTAGTCTTGAGGCAGCCCCAGCATTTT.

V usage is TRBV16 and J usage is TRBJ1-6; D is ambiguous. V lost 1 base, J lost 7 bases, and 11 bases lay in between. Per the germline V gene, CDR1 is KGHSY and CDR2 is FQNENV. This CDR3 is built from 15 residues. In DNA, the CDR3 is TGTGCCAGCAGCCAATTCGAGGGTGGAAATTCACCCCTCCACTTT. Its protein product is CASSQFEGGNSPLHF. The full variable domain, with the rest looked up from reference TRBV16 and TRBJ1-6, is GEEVAQTPKHLVRGEGQKAKLYCAPIKGHSYVFWYQQVLKNEFKFLISFQNENVFDETGMPKERFSAKCLPNSPCSLEIQATKLEDSAVYFCASSQFEGGNSPLHFGNGTRLTVT.

This CDR3 reads CASSQDGGNEQFF. In DNA form, the CDR3 reads TGTGCCAGCAGCCAAGATGGGGGGAATGAGCAGTTCTTC. V and J are TRBV14 and TRBJ2-1, with a tentative D call TRBD2 (6 bases). Trimming shortened V by 0 bases and J by 7 bases, and 7 bases separated the two germline ends. Germline V CDR1 and CDR2: SGHDN, FVKESK. The CDR3 length is 13 residues.

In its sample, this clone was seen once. In DNA, the CDR3 is TGTGCCAGTGGAGACAGGGGTAATTCACCCCTCCACTTT. It codes for CASGDRGNSPLHF. This chain joins TRBV19 and TRBJ1-6; 8 nucleotides match TRBD1. Losses at the gene ends were 8 bases for V and 6 bases for J; bases not matched to a gene: 3. Germline V gene lookup returns CDR1 LNHDA and CDR2 SQIVND (reference sequence). The CDR3 totals 13 residues.

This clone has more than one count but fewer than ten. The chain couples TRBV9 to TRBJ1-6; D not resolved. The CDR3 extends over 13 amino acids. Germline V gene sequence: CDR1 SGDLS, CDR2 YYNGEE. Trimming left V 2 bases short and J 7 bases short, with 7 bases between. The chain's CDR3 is CASSVIQNSPLHF. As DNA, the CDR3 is TGTGCCAGCAGCGTCATACAGAATTCACCCCTCCACTTT.

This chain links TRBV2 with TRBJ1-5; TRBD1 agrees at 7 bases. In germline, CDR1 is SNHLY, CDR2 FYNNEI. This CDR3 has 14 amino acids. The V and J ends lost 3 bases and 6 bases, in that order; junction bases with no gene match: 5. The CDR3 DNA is TGTGCCAGCAGTGATCGGGACAGACTTCAGCCCCAGCATTTT. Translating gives CASSDRDRLQPQHF.

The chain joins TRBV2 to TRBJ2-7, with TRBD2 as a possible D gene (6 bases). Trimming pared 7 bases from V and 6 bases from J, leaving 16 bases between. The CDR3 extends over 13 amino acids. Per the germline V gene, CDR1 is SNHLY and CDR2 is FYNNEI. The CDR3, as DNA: TGTGCCAGCACTCCCCTAGCGAGTCCCGAGCAGTACGTC. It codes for CASTPLASPEQYV.

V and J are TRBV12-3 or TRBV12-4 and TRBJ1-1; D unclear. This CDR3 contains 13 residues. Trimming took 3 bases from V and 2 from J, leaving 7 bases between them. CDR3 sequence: CASSFQYNTEAFF. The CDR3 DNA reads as TGTGCCAGCAGTTTTCAGTATAACACTGAAGCTTTCTTT.

The CDR3 is CASSSGVDGYTF. CDR3 coding DNA: TGTGCCAGCAGTTCAGGGGTCGATGGCTACACCTTC. This chain connects TRBV12-3 or TRBV12-4 to TRBJ1-2; possibly TRBD1 for D (6 bases). This CDR3 is built from 12 residues. The germline V and J ends were trimmed by 4 bases and 6 bases, with 9 bases remaining between them.

The CDR3 nucleotides read TGTGCCATAGGCGGTATCTACAATGAGCAGTTCTTC. This translates into CAIGGIYNEQFF. This chain links TRBV6-5 with TRBJ2-1; D not certain. Trimming took off 10 bases at V and 3 bases at J, with 10 bases between the two ends. The CDR3 is made up of 12 amino acids. From germline, CDR1 is MNHEY and CDR2 SVGAGI.

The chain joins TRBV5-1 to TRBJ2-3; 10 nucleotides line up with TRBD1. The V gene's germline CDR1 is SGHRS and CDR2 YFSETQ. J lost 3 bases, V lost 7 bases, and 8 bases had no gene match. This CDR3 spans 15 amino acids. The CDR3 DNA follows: TGCGCCAGCTGTTGGACAGGGGGGAAAACAGATACGCAGTATTTT. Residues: CASCWTGGKTDTQYF.